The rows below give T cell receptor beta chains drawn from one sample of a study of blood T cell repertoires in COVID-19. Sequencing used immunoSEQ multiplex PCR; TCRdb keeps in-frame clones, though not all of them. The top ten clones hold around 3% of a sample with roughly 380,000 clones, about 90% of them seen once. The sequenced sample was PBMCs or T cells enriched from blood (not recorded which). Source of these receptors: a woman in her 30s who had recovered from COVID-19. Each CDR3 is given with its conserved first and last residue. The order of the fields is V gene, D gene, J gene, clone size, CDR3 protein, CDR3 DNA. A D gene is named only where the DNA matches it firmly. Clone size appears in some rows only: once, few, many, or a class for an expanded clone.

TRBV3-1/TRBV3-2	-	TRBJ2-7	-	CASSQGGTHPYEQYF	TGTGCCAGCAGCCAAGGAGGGACACATCCCTACGAGCAGTACTTC
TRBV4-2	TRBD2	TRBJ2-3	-	CASSHKLLAGELDTQYF	TGTGCCAGCAGCCATAAACTTCTAGCGGGAGAATTAGATACGCAGTATTTT
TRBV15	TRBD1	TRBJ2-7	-	CATSRKGQGHEQYF	TGTGCCACCAGCAGAAAAGGACAGGGCCACGAGCAGTACTTC
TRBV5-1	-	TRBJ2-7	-	CASSSGTGAYEQYF	TGCGCCAGCAGCTCCGGGACTGGAGCCTACGAGCAGTACTTC
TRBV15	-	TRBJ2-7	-	CATSRDLDDFYEQYF	TGTGCCACCAGCAGAGATCTGGATGACTTCTACGAGCAGTACTTC
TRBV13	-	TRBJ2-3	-	CASSRYSTDTQYF	TGTGCCAGCAGCCGCTATAGCACAGATACGCAGTATTTT
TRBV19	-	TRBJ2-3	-	CASSTGLQSPQYF	TGTGCCAGTAGTACGGGACTCCAAAGTCCGCAGTATTTT
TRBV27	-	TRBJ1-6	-	CASSSQRSSYNSPLHF	TGTGCCAGCAGTTCCCAGAGGAGCTCCTATAATTCACCCCTCCACTTT
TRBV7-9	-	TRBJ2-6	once	CASSPQGSGANVLTF	TGTGCCAGCAGCCCTCAGGGTTCTGGGGCCAACGTCCTGACTTTC
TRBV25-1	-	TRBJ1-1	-	CASGEYTEAFF	TGTGCCAGCGGAGAGTACACTGAAGCTTTCTTT
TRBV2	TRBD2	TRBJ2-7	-	CATTEHPGLADLGAYEQYF	TGTGCCACCACCGAACACCCGGGACTAGCGGACCTGGGGGCCTACGAGCAGTACTTC
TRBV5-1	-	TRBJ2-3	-	CASSPEAVTDTQYF	TGCGCCAGCAGTCCGGAGGCTGTCACAGATACGCAGTATTTT
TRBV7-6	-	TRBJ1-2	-	CASSFFDSANYGYTF	TGTGCCAGCAGCTTTTTCGACTCAGCTAACTATGGCTACACCTTC
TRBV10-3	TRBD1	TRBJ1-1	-	CAIRNTGGEAFF	TGTGCCATCAGGAATACAGGGGGTGAAGCTTTCTTT
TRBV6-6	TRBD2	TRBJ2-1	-	CASSSTSGSVYEQFF	TGTGCCAGCAGTTCTACTAGCGGGAGTGTGTATGAGCAGTTCTTC
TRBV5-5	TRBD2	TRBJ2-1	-	CASSSGLAGGQNYNEQFF	TGTGCCAGCAGCTCGGGACTAGCGGGGGGACAGAACTACAATGAGCAGTTCTTC
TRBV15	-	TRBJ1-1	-	CATSRDQGSDTEAFF	TGTGCCACCAGCAGAGATCAGGGTAGTGACACTGAAGCTTTCTTT
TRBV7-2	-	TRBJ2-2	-	CASSIREAGELFF	TGTGCCAGCAGCATCAGGGAGGCCGGGGAGCTGTTTTTT
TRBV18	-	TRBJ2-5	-	CASSPTGEAETQYF	TGTGCCAGCTCACCAACGGGTGAGGCGGAGACCCAGTACTTC
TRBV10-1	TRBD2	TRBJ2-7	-	CASSSLLGHKGGGTHEQYF	TGCGCCAGCAGTTCCCTGTTGGGTCATAAGGGCGGGGGGACGCACGAGCAGTACTTC